The 27 T cell receptor beta chains reported below all come from one sample, sequenced in a study of blood T cell repertoires in COVID-19. Only in-frame clones appear in the TCRdb table, and some are missing; sequencing was by immunoSEQ multiplex PCR. The sample carries tens of thousands of clones, roughly 80% recorded once. The sequenced sample consisted of peripheral blood. Receptors were obtained from a woman in her 70s with acute or convalescent COVID-19.

This clone was seen just once. V is TRBV28 and J is TRBJ2-6, with a tentative D call TRBD1 (5 bases). From germline, CDR1 is MDHEN and CDR2 SYDVKM. Trimming removed 8 bases at V and 0 bases at J, with 8 bases between. This CDR3 is built from 14 residues. DNA for the CDR3: TGTGCCAGCGTTACAGGCTCTGGGGCCAACGTCCTGACTTTC. Protein sequence: CASVTGSGANVLTF.

This chain connects TRBV15 to TRBJ1-4; the D gene is possibly TRBD1 (6 bases). Germline V gene lookup returns CDR1 LNHNV and CDR2 YYDKDF (reference sequence). Trimming took off 0 bases at V and 3 bases at J, with 11 bases between the two ends. This CDR3 spans 16 amino acids. CDR3 nucleotide sequence: TGTGCCACCAGCAGAGATAGGACAGACTCTAATGAAAAACTGTTTTTT. Amino acid sequence: CATSRDRTDSNEKLFF.

The chain joins TRBV7-9 to TRBJ2-7; 7 positions match TRBD1. The V segment lost 0 bases and the J segment 1 base; nucleotides outside the gene matches: 6. Germline V CDR1 and CDR2: SEHNR, FQNEAQ (reference sequence). The CDR3 is made up of 16 amino acids. CDR3 sequence reads: CASSLARQGFSYEQYF. CDR3 nucleotide sequence: TGTGCCAGCAGCTTAGCCCGACAGGGCTTTTCCTACGAGCAGTACTTC.

This chain connects TRBV19 to TRBJ1-1; 8 nucleotides match TRBD1. Germline CDR1 and CDR2: LNHDA and SQIVND (reference sequence). This CDR3 contains 15 residues. V lost 5 bases to trimming and J lost 3 bases; unmatched junction nucleotides: 8. CDR3 DNA sequence: TGTGCCAGTAGTCCTCTCCAGGGGGCGGACACTGAAGCTTTCTTT. This gives the protein CASSPLQGADTEAFF.

The rearrangement joins TRBV10-3 to TRBJ2-7; 10 bases align to TRBD1. The CDR3 contains 15 residues. V gave up 1 base and J gave up 5 bases; unmatched junction bases: 5. CDR1 ENHRY and CDR2 SYGVKD come from the germline V gene. DNA of the CDR3: TGTGCCATCAGTGAGTACCCCGGACAGGGGGACGAGCAGTACTTC. Amino acid sequence: CAISEYPGQGDEQYF.

The chain uses TRBV4-1 and TRBJ1-3, with D possibly TRBD1 on 6 matching bases. Per germline, CDR1 MGHRA and CDR2 YSYEKL. V lost 2 bases, J lost 0 bases, and 20 bases lay in between. The CDR3 has 19 amino acids. CDR3 in amino acids: CASSQKGRGGSYSGNTIYF. In nucleotides, the CDR3 is TGCGCCAGCAGCCAAAAAGGGAGGGGGGGATCCTACTCTGGAAACACCATATATTTT.

This clone was seen more than once but under ten times. The rearrangement uses TRBV5-5 and TRBJ2-7; no definite D call. Germline values: CDR1 SGHKS, CDR2 YYEKEE (reference sequence). The length of the CDR3 is 16 residues. V was shortened by 1 base and J by 2 bases, with 16 bases between the two germline ends. The CDR3 DNA is TGTGCCAGCAGCTTGTTGGCAGCGAGTCCCCCCTACGAGCAGTACTTC. It encodes CASSLLAASPPYEQYF. Full variable domain (outside the CDR3, taken from reference TRBV5-5 and TRBJ2-7): DAGVTQSPTHLIKTRGQQVTLRCSPISGHKSVSWYQQVLGQGPQFIFQYYEKEERGRGNFPDRFSARQFPNYSSELNVNALLLGDSALYLCASSLLAASPPYEQYFGPGTRLTVT.

This clone was counted only a few times. The chain couples TRBV6-5 to TRBJ2-2; maybe TRBD1 (6 bases). V was trimmed by 6 bases and J by 3 bases, leaving 14 bases between them. Germline CDR1 reads MNHEY; CDR2 reads SVGAGI. This CDR3 has 15 amino acids. The CDR3 spells CASSRQAWDTGELFF. The CDR3 DNA follows: TGTGCCAGCAGCCGACAGGCTTGGGACACCGGGGAGCTGTTTTTT.

A few counts support this clone. The rearrangement joins TRBV27 to TRBJ1-3, with TRBD1 matching over 7 bases. V gave up 6 bases and J gave up 2 bases; unmatched junction bases: 4. Germline V gene data show CDR1 as MNHEY and CDR2 as SMNVEV (reference sequence). The CDR3 totals 14 residues. The CDR3 sequence is CASRRQGAGNTIYF. The CDR3 DNA follows: TGTGCCAGCAGACGACAGGGTGCTGGAAACACCATATATTTT.

This rearrangement joins TRBV6-5 to TRBJ2-2; the D gene is possibly TRBD1 (6 bases). The length of the CDR3 is 14 residues. The germline V gene encodes CDR1 MNHEY and CDR2 SVGAGI. With 6 bases removed from V and 8 bases from J, the gap between germline ends came to 16 bases. The CDR3 region has the DNA TGTGCCAGCAGGGGACACGAGACGTTAGGGGAGCTGTTTTTT. Encoded protein: CASRGHETLGELFF.

V and J are TRBV4-1 and TRBJ1-5; no clear D. V dropped 1 base and J dropped 5 bases, with 12 bases sitting between them. In germline, CDR1 is MGHRA, CDR2 YSYEKL. The CDR3 loop spans 15 amino acids. The CDR3 DNA is TGCGCCAGCAGCCAAGCAGGCCCGGGAGATCAGCCCCAGCATTTT. It encodes CASSQAGPGDQPQHF.

The chain employs TRBV28 and TRBJ1-5, with 9 bases aligning to TRBD1. CDR1 is MDHEN and CDR2 is SYDVKM in the germline V gene. J was trimmed by 3 bases and V by 4 bases; bases with no gene match: 7. This CDR3 spans 16 amino acids. The CDR3 region is CASSSTGTGYNQPQHF. CDR3 in DNA: TGTGCCAGCAGTTCAACCGGGACAGGGTACAATCAGCCCCAGCATTTT.

The chain joins TRBV2 to TRBJ2-1; weak D call: TRBD1 (6 bases). Germline V lookup: CDR1 SNHLY, CDR2 FYNNEI. The V end was cut by 7 bases, the J end by 1 base, with 11 bases between. The CDR3 spans 14 residues. CDR3 in DNA: TGTGCCAGCATCCGAGACAGGTCCTACAATGAGCAGTTCTTC. As protein: CASIRDRSYNEQFF.

V and J are TRBV18 and TRBJ2-5; maybe TRBD1 (6 bases). The germline gives CDR1 KGHSH, CDR2 LQKENI. CDR3 size: 17 residues. V lost 3 bases, J lost 7 bases, and 24 bases lay in between. The CDR3 loop reads CASSPLISRGNFGTQYF. The CDR3 DNA reads TGTGCCAGCTCACCCCTAATAAGCAGGGGTAATTTCGGGACCCAGTACTTC. Full variable domain (outside the CDR3, taken from reference TRBV18 and TRBJ2-5): NAGVMQNPRHLVRRRGQEARLRCSPMKGHSHVYWYRQLPEEGLKFMVYLQKENIIDESGMPKERFSAEFPKEGPSILRIQQVVRGDSAAYFCASSPLISRGNFGTQYFGPGTRLLVL.

The rearrangement uses TRBV5-1 and TRBJ2-2, with 8 bases that match TRBD1. CDR1 is SGHRS, CDR2 YFSETQ, per germline. The CDR3 runs 16 residues. After removal of 7 bases from V and 5 bases from J, the junction contained 13 bases not matched to a gene. The CDR3 is CASSGGVTGDTGELFF. CDR3 DNA: TGCGCCAGCTCCGGTGGGGTGACAGGGGATACCGGGGAGCTGTTTTTT.

This clone was counted only a few times. The chain is built from TRBV4-1 and TRBJ1-1; 7 nucleotides line up with TRBD1. There are 13 residues in the CDR3. Germline values: CDR1 MGHRA, CDR2 YSYEKL. V shed 10 bases, J shed 5 bases, and the junction held 10 bases outside the gene matches. The CDR3 DNA reads TGCGCCACCGCAGGGGGTGGAAGAACTGAAGCTTTCTTT. Amino acids: CATAGGGRTEAFF.

This chain joins TRBV5-1 and TRBJ2-5; 7 positions match TRBD1. CDR1 is SGHRS, CDR2 YFSETQ, per germline. The CDR3 contains 13 residues. The V and J ends lost 4 bases and 2 bases, in that order; junction bases with no gene match: 2. Here the CDR3 reads CASSQTGQETQYF. In DNA form, the CDR3 reads TGCGCCAGCAGCCAGACAGGGCAAGAGACCCAGTACTTC.

The chain joins TRBV5-1 to TRBJ2-5; D perhaps matches TRBD2 (5 bases). Trimming removed 1 base at V and 1 base at J, with 11 bases between. Germline values: CDR1 SGHRS, CDR2 YFSETQ. The CDR3 contains 15 residues. The CDR3 region is CASSLLSSGQETQYF. The CDR3 DNA reads TGCGCCAGCAGCTTGCTGTCCAGCGGCCAAGAGACCCAGTACTTC.

The rearrangement links TRBV30 to TRBJ1-5; tentative D call: TRBD1 (5 bases). Deletions cut 2 bases from V and 5 bases from J, with 10 bases between. Germline CDR1 reads GTSNPN; CDR2 reads SVGIG (reference sequence). The CDR3 loop spans 13 amino acids. Written as DNA, the CDR3 is TGTGCCTGGAGTTGGGGAGGGGATCAGCCCCAGCATTTT. Translation gives CAWSWGGDQPQHF.

The chain uses TRBV30 and TRBJ1-6; D is unresolved. The CDR3 covers 13 residues. V was clipped by 0 bases and J by 7 bases, with 7 bases between them. Germline assignment: CDR1 GTSNPN and CDR2 SVGIG (reference sequence). The CDR3 protein is CAWSVEGNSPLHF. The CDR3 region has the DNA TGTGCCTGGAGTGTCGAGGGAAATTCACCCCTCCACTTT.

The chain joins TRBV27 to TRBJ2-1, with TRBD2 identical over 11 bases. Looked up from germline, CDR1 is MNHEY and CDR2 is SMNVEV (reference sequence). The CDR3 contains 18 residues. J gave up 8 bases and V 1 base, and 13 bases lay outside the gene matches. The CDR3 protein is CASSLYASGGFLRDEQFF. The CDR3 coding sequence is TGTGCCAGCAGTTTATACGCTAGCGGGGGGTTTTTACGCGATGAGCAGTTCTTC.

This sequence joins TRBV9 and TRBJ2-3, with TRBD2 matching 12 bases. The length of the CDR3 is 18 residues. The germline V gene encodes CDR1 SGDLS and CDR2 YYNGEE. The V and J ends lost 0 bases and 3 bases, in that order; junction bases with no gene match: 8. CDR3 bases: TGTGCCAGCAGCGTAGGACTAGCGGGGGTGGGGATAACAGATACGCAGTATTTT. Its protein is CASSVGLAGVGITDTQYF.

The chain uses TRBV13 and TRBJ1-6; D gene uncertain. The CDR3 covers 15 residues. In germline, CDR1 is PRHDT, CDR2 FYEKMQ (reference sequence). Trimming took 5 bases from V and 7 from J, leaving 15 bases between them. The CDR3 loop is CASSLLEARNSPLHF. For the CDR3, the DNA is TGTGCCAGCAGCCTTCTGGAGGCTAGAAATTCACCCCTCCACTTT.

J is TRBJ2-5 and V is TRBV7-8, with D perhaps TRBD2 (7 bases). Germline V gene data show CDR1 as SGHVS and CDR2 as FQNEAQ. CDR3 length: 17 amino acids. With 5 bases removed from V and 2 bases from J, the gap between germline ends came to 21 bases. CDR3 nucleotide sequence: TGTGCCAGCAGCCCCCGGGGAGGGATGGGGACACAAGAGACCCAGTACTTC. It yields the protein CASSPRGGMGTQETQYF.

This clone was observed a few times. V gene TRBV7-2 combines with J gene TRBJ2-3; 14 bases line up with TRBD2. Germline V gives CDR1 SGHTA, CDR2 FQGNSA. V was pared by 6 bases and J by 7 bases, with 3 bases of the junction left unmatched. The CDR3 consists of 14 residues. CDR3 sequence (DNA): TGTGCCAGCAGGGGACTAGCGGGGGCTAATACGCAGTATTTT. As protein: CASRGLAGANTQYF.

The chain couples TRBV29-1 to TRBJ1-1, with 12 positions matching TRBD1. Germline-derived CDR1 and CDR2 are SQVTM and ANQGSEA. The CDR3 consists of 14 residues. V lost 4 bases and J lost 1; bases outside the gene matches: 1. The CDR3 coding sequence is TGCAGCGTTGGGGACAGGGGGCGGAACACTGAAGCTTTCTTT. Its translation: CSVGDRGRNTEAFF.

V gene TRBV29-1 combines with J gene TRBJ2-5, with 11 bases identical to TRBD2. CDR1 is SQVTM and CDR2 is ANQGSEA in the germline V gene. The CDR3 contains 13 residues. V shed 3 bases, J shed 3 bases, and the junction held 0 bases outside the gene matches. The CDR3 nucleotides are TGCAGCGTTGAGGGACTAGCGGAAGAGACCCAGTACTTC. Residues: CSVEGLAEETQYF.